This T cell receptor beta chain was found in a study of T cells in Graves' hyperthyroidism and ophthalmopathy. This clonotype has a handful of counts. V was clipped by 0 bases and J by 5 bases, with 11 bases between them. Germline loops: CDR1 DFQATT, CDR2 SNEGSKA (reference sequence). The CDR3 length is 13 residues. The investigators amplified TCR beta CDR3 regions from RNA transcripts. In the first-round RT-PCR of the TCR CDR3, the HTBI primer set was used. In TCRdb, the multiplex PCR reads were re-called with MiXCR into one record per CDR3 protein. The data contain more than 350,000 distinct CDR3 sequences, about 15% of them seen just once; the ten biggest clones take up 32%.

The chain combines TRBV20-1 with TRBJ2-7; tentative D call: TRBD2 (7 bases). The receptor's source is a young woman with Graves' hyperthyroidism. Sequencing was done on a sample of blood. Here the CDR3 DNA reads TGCAGTGCTAGAGAAACAGGGAGGGACGAGCAGTACTTC. Its protein product is CSARETGRDEQYF.